This T cell receptor beta chain was documented in a study of T cells in narcolepsy. Concerning this clone: Antigen specificity is unknown.

Study-wide points: Autoreactive HCRT-specific and TRIB2-specific clonotypes were marked in same-patient CSF-versus-blood CD4+ comparisons.

Profiled with immunoSEQ multiplex PCR; TCRdb holds only in-frame clones, not every one. The table includes some 30,000 clones, more than 70% detected once. The CDR3 spans 14 residues. The germline CDR1 and CDR2 sequences are SGHDT and YYEEEE. V was shortened by 2 bases and J by 3 bases, with 11 bases between the two germline ends. This clonotype was sampled from a human donor in good health. Specimen: memory (CD45RA-) CD4+ T cells from blood. The chain recombines TRBV5-6 with TRBJ1-2; weak D call: TRBD1 (5 bases). CDR3 region: CASSLIRGDYGYTF. The CDR3 DNA reads as TGTGCCAGCAGCTTAATTAGAGGGGACTATGGCTACACCTTC.